The 19 T cell receptor beta chains reported below all come from one sample, sequenced in a study of OX40 agonist ivuxolimab in advanced cancers. Libraries were prepared by immunoSEQ multiplex PCR; TCRdb keeps only in-frame clonotypes and omits some of them. In the table there are 75,000 to 100,000 clones, roughly 91% of which are singletons. Sequences were derived from CD4+ or CD8+ T cells sorted from blood, sampled in a trial of the OX40 agonist ivuxolimab. Receptor source: an adult with an advanced solid tumor such as melanoma, head and neck, liver or kidney cancer.

The chain links TRBV21-1 to TRBJ2-7; the table names TRBD2, a call not compared with the DNA. TRBV21-1 is an annotated pseudogene. This CDR3 has 15 residues. CDR3 nucleotide sequence: TGTGCCAGCAGCAAAAATGGACTAGCATACTACGAGCAGTACTTC. Amino acid sequence: CASSKNGLAYYEQYF.

This chain links TRBV2 with TRBJ2-3; D possibly corresponds to TRBD2 (5 bases). This CDR3 has 12 amino acids. Looked up from germline, CDR1 is SNHLY and CDR2 is FYNNEI. V was trimmed by 5 bases and J by 4 bases, leaving 7 bases between them. The CDR3 protein is CASSSGADTQYF. CDR3 bases: TGTGCCAGCAGTAGCGGAGCAGATACGCAGTATTTT.

The J gene is TRBJ2-5, the V gene TRBV20-1; no clear D gene. The CDR3 has 11 amino acids. The ends were cut back, 3 bases at V and 4 bases at J, with 6 bases in the middle. Germline CDR1 is DFQATT and CDR2 is SNEGSKA (reference sequence). CDR3 sequence: CSASFPETQYF. The CDR3 nucleotides read TGCAGTGCTAGTTTCCCAGAGACCCAGTACTTC.

J is TRBJ1-5 and V is TRBV7-3, with D unclear. V was shortened by 3 bases and J by 6 bases, with 9 bases between the two germline ends. Germline V gives CDR1 SGHTA, CDR2 FQGTGA. This CDR3 has 13 amino acids. In DNA form, the CDR3 reads TGTGCCAGCAGCTTTCTCCCGGGTCAGCCCCAGCATTTT. Translated: CASSFLPGQPQHF.

The rearrangement links TRBV14 to TRBJ1-1, with a weak D call TRBD1 (5 bases). CDR3 size: 13 residues. With 5 bases removed from V and 3 bases from J, the gap between germline ends came to 10 bases. Per germline, CDR1 SGHDN and CDR2 FVKESK. CDR3: CASSRQGYTEAFF. In DNA, the CDR3 is TGTGCCAGCAGCAGGCAGGGCTACACTGAAGCTTTCTTT.

In regard to this clone: At the DNA level, this CDR3 is encoded by other sequences in the same sample as well. The chain recombines TRBV18 with TRBJ2-5; D gene unclear. Trimming shortened V by 3 bases and J by 2 bases, and 10 bases separated the two germline ends. The CDR3 runs 14 residues. CDR1 is KGHSH and CDR2 is LQKENI in the germline V gene. The CDR3 is CASSPRQVQETQYF. The CDR3 coding sequence is TGTGCCAGCTCACCCCGGCAGGTACAAGAGACCCAGTACTTC. The variable domain in full, completed from reference TRBV18 and TRBJ2-5, reads NAGVMQNPRHLVRRRGQEARLRCSPMKGHSHVYWYRQLPEEGLKFMVYLQKENIIDESGMPKERFSAEFPKEGPSILRIQQVVRGDSAAYFCASSPRQVQETQYFGPGTRLLVL.

The chain combines TRBV6-5 with TRBJ2-1, with D perhaps TRBD1 (6 bases). Deletions cut 6 bases from V and 1 base from J, with 13 bases between. Germline loops: CDR1 MNHEY, CDR2 SVGAGI. The CDR3 contains 15 residues. The CDR3 coding sequence is TGTGCCAGCAGCTACGGGACAACTTCCTACAATGAGCAGTTCTTC. Translating gives CASSYGTTSYNEQFF.

This clone has a handful of counts. The chain employs TRBV28 and TRBJ2-7; possibly TRBD1 or TRBD2 for D (5 bases each). CDR3 length: 12 amino acids. The V end lost 7 bases, the J end lost 11 bases, and 18 bases lay between the germline ends. Germline loops: CDR1 MDHEN, CDR2 SYDVKM. CDR3 protein: CASMGTDARKYF. CDR3 bases: TGTGCCAGCATGGGGACCGATGCCAGAAAGTACTTC.

The chain carries TRBV5-6 and TRBJ2-7; TRBD1 agrees at 7 bases. Germline values: CDR1 SGHDT, CDR2 YYEEEE. This CDR3 has 13 amino acids. The trim removed 2 bases at V and 2 bases at J, leaving 1 base unmatched. Written as DNA, the CDR3 is TGTGCCAGCAGCTTCACAGGGGCCTACGAGCAGTACTTC. Amino acid sequence: CASSFTGAYEQYF.

This chain uses TRBV7-9 with TRBJ1-4; TRBD1 matches 10 bases. CDR3 length: 12 residues. CDR1 SEHNR and CDR2 FQNEAQ come from the germline V gene (reference sequence). V was clipped by 5 bases and J by 10 bases; unmatched bases: 1. The CDR3 spells CASSRDRGKLFF. As DNA, the CDR3 is TGTGCCAGCAGCCGGGACAGGGGAAAACTGTTTTTT.

Note on this clone: Sequence at one end of the junction differs from germline and may be a read error. This chain links TRBV5-6 with TRBJ1-1; no firm D call. The germline V gene has CDR1 SGHDT and CDR2 YYEEEE. The CDR3 consists of 13 residues. The CDR3 region has the DNA TGTGCCAGCAGCTTGGTCGTGAACTCTGAAGCTTTCTTT. This encodes CASSLVVNSEAFF.

The J gene is TRBJ2-1, the V gene TRBV28, with unresolved D. CDR1 is MDHEN and CDR2 is SYDVKM in the germline V gene. V lost 8 bases and J lost 0, with 8 bases in between. The length of the CDR3 is 13 residues. The CDR3 is CASGLPSYNEQFF. The CDR3 DNA sequence: TGTGCCAGCGGGCTCCCCTCCTACAATGAGCAGTTCTTC.

The chain employs TRBV7-9 and TRBJ1-1; D may be TRBD1 (6 bases). V lost 1 base to trimming and J lost 6 bases, with 12 bases between them. CDR1 and CDR2 from the germline V gene are SEHNR and FQNEAQ (reference sequence). The CDR3 has 14 residues. CDR3 sequence reads: CASSLGQAVAEAFF. The CDR3 DNA reads as TGTGCCAGCAGCTTAGGACAGGCGGTCGCTGAAGCTTTCTTT.

The gene calls are TRBV28 and TRBJ2-4, with TRBD1 as a possible D gene (6 bases). CDR1 is MDHEN and CDR2 is SYDVKM in the germline V gene. V shed 6 bases and J shed 5 bases, with 11 bases lying between them. The CDR3 has 13 residues. CDR3 sequence (DNA): TGTGCCAGCAGACCCAGGGGTCAAAACATTCAGTACTTC. It codes for CASRPRGQNIQYF.

V and J are TRBV6-1 and TRBJ1-5, with unresolved D. This CDR3 is 15 amino acids long. Trimming removed 8 bases from V and 7 bases from J, with 21 bases in between. Germline V gene sequence: CDR1 MNHNS, CDR2 SASEGT. The CDR3 DNA is TGTGCCAGCGGGCGGACCTTGCTCGGTCCACAGCCCCAGCATTTT. Translation gives CASGRTLLGPQPQHF.

V and J are TRBV7-9 and TRBJ1-1, with unresolved D. Germline V gene sequence: CDR1 SEHNR, CDR2 FQNEAQ (reference sequence). The CDR3 runs 13 residues. V gave up 1 base and J gave up 10 bases, with 13 bases separating them. CDR3 sequence reads: CASSLVGQEAAFF. CDR3 nucleotides: TGTGCCAGCAGCTTAGTCGGTCAGGAGGCAGCTTTCTTT.

The CDR3 here is CASSSQIGAGNTIYF. CDR3 nucleotides: TGTGCCAGCAGCAGCCAAATCGGGGCTGGAAACACCATATATTTT. The chain couples TRBV16 to TRBJ1-3; no clear D gene. From germline, CDR1 is KGHSY and CDR2 FQNENV. The CDR3 spans 15 residues. The V and J ends lost 5 bases and 2 bases respectively, with 13 bases between them.

The CDR3 protein is CAWTGLIGGPQHF. For the CDR3, the DNA is TGTGCCTGGACAGGACTGATCGGTGGGCCCCAGCATTTT. This chain connects TRBV30 to TRBJ1-5, with unresolved D. CDR1 and CDR2 from the germline V gene are GTSNPN and SVGIG (reference sequence). Trimming took off 4 bases at V and 9 bases at J, with 16 bases between the two ends. The length of the CDR3 is 13 residues.

The V call is TRBV11-2, the J call TRBJ2-7, with 7 bases fitting TRBD1. The CDR3 is 13 amino acids. Trimming removed 7 bases from V and 2 bases from J; junction bases left unmatched: 5. CDR1 is SGHAT, CDR2 FQNNGV, per germline. The CDR3: CASTSGTAYEQYF. The DNA for the CDR3 is TGTGCCAGCACCTCAGGGACAGCCTACGAGCAGTACTTC.